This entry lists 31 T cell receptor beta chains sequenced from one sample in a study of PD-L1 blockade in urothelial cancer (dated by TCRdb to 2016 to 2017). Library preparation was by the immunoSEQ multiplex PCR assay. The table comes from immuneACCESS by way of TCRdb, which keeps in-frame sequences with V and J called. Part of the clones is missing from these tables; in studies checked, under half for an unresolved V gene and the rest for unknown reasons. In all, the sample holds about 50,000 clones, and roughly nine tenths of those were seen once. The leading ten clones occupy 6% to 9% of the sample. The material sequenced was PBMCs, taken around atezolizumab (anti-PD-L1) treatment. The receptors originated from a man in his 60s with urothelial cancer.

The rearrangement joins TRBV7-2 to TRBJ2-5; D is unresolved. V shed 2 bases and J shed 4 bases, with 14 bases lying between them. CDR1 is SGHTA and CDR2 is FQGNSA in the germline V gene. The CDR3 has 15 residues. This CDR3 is CASSLSGLGVETQYF. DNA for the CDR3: TGTGCCAGCAGCTTATCTGGGTTGGGCGTAGAGACCCAGTACTTC. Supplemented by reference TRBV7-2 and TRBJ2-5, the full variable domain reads GAGVSQSPSNKVTEKGKDVELRCDPISGHTALYWYRQSLGQGLEFLIYFQGNSAPDKSGLPSDRFSAERTGGSVSTLTIQRTQQEDSAVYLCASSLSGLGVETQYFGPGTRLLVL.

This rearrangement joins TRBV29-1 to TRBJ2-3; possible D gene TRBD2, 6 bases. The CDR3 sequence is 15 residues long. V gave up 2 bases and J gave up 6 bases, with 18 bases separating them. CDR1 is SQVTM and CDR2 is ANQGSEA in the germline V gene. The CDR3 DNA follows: TGCAGCGTTGAACGGGACTTCGGGGGTTCCGATACGCAGTATTTT. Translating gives CSVERDFGGSDTQYF.

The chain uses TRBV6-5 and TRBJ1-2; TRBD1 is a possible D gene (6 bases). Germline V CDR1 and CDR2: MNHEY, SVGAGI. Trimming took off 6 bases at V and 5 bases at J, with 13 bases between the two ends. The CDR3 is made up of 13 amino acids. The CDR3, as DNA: TGTGCCAGCAGGACGCCAGGGGCGTATGGCTACACCTTC. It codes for CASRTPGAYGYTF.

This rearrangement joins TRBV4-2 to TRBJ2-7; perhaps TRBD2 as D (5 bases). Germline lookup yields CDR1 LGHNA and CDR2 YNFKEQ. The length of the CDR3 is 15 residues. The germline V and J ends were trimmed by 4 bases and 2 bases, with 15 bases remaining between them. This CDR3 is CASSRRAAEAYEQYF. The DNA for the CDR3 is TGTGCCAGCAGCCGGCGGGCCGCCGAGGCCTACGAGCAGTACTTC.

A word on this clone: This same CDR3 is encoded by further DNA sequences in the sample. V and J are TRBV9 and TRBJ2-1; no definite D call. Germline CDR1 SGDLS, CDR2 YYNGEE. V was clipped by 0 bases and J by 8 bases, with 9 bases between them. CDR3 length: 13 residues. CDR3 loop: CASSVGDSDEQFF. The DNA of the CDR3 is TGTGCCAGCAGCGTAGGAGATTCGGATGAGCAGTTCTTC. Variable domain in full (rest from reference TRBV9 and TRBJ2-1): DSGVTQTPKHLITATGQRVTLRCSPRSGDLSVYWYQQSLDQGLQFLIQYYNGEERAKGNILERFSAQQFPDLHSELNLSSLELGDSALYFCASSVGDSDEQFFGPGTRLTVL.

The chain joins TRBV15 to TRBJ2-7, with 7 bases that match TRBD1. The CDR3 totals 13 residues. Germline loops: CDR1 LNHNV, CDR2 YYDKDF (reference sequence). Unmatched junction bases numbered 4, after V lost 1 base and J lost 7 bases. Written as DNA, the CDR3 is TGTGCCACCAGCAGAGTACAGGGGTGGGAGCAGTACTTC. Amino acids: CATSRVQGWEQYF.

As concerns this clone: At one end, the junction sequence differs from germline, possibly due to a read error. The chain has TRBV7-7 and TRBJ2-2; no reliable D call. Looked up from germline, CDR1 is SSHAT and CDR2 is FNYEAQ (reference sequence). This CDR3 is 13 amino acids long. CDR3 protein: CASSSRSTGELFF. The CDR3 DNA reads TGTGCTAGCAGCTCTAGAAGCACCGGGGAGCTGTTTTTT.

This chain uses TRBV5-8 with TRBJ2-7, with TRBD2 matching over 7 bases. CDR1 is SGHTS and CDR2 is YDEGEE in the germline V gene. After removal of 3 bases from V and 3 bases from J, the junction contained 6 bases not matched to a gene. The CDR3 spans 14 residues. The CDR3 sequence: CASSYGGLYYEQYF. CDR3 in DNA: TGTGCCAGCAGCTACGGGGGGTTGTACTACGAGCAGTACTTC.

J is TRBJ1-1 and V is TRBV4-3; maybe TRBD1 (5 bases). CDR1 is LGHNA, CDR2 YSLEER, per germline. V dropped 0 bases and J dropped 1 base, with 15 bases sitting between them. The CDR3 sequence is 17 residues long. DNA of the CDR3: TGCGCCAGCAGCCAAGATTTTTCAGGGCAGGGGAACACTGAAGCTTTCTTT. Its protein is CASSQDFSGQGNTEAFF.

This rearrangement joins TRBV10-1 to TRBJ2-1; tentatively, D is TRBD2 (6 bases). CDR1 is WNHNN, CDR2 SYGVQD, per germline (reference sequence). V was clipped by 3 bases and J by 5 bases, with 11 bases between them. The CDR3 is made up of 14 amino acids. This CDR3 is CASSERGSHNEQFF. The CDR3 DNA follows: TGCGCCAGCAGTGAACGGGGGTCGCACAATGAGCAGTTCTTC.

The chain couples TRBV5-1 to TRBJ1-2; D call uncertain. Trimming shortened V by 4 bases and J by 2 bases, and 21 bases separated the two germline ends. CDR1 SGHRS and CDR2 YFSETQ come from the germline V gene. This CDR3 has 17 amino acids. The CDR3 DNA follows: TGCGCCAGCAGCCCCTTGACGGGAGTTTCCGCGAACTATGGCTACACCTTC. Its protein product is CASSPLTGVSANYGYTF.

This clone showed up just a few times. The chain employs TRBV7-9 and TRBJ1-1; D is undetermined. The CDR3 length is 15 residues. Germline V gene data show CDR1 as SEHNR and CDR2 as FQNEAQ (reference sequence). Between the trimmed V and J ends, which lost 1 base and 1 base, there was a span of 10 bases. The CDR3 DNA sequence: TGTGCCAGCAGCTTAGTCGAGGGAACGAACACTGAAGCTTTCTTT. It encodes CASSLVEGTNTEAFF.

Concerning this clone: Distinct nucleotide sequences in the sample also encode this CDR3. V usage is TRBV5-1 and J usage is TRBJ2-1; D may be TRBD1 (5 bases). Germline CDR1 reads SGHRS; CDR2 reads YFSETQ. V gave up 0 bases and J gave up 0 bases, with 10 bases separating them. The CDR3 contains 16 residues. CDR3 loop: CASSLDRQSSYNEQFF. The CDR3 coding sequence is TGCGCCAGCAGCTTGGACAGACAGAGCTCCTACAATGAGCAGTTCTTC. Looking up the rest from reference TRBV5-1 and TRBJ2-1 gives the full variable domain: KAGVTQTPRYLIKTRGQQVTLSCSPISGHRSVSWYQQTPGQGLQFLFEYFSETQRNKGNFPGRFSGRQFSNSRSEMNVSTLELGDSALYLCASSLDRQSSYNEQFFGPGTRLTVL.

CDR3 in DNA: TGCGCCAGCAGCCCCCTTCAGGGGGTCTCCTACAATGAGCAGTTCTTC. This sequence encodes CASSPLQGVSYNEQFF. The chain recombines TRBV5-1 with TRBJ2-1, with TRBD1 identical over 7 bases. Germline lookup yields CDR1 SGHRS and CDR2 YFSETQ. CDR3 length equals 16 residues. V was clipped by 4 bases and J by 0 bases; unmatched bases: 7.

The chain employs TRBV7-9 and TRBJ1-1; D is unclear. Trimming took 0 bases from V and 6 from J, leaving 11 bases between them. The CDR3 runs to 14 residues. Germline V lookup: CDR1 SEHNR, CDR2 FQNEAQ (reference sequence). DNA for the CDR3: TGTGCCAGCAGCTTAGCCCCCGCGGGGTCTGAAGCTTTCTTT. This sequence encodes CASSLAPAGSEAFF. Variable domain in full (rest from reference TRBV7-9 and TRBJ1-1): DTGVSQNPRHKITKRGQNVTFRCDPISEHNRLYWYRQTLGQGPEFLTYFQNEAQLEKSRLLSDRFSAERPKGSFSTLEIQRTEQGDSAMYLCASSLAPAGSEAFFGQGTRLTVV.

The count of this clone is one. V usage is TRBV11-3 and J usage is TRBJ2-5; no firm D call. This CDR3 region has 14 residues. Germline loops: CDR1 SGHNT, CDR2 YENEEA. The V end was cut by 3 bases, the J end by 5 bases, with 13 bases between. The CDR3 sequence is CASSLAEGWETQYF. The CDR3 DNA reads TGTGCCAGCAGCTTGGCGGAAGGATGGGAGACCCAGTACTTC.

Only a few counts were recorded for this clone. The CDR3 nucleotides are TGTGCCAGCAGCCCAAGAGGTCCGGCAGGGACAAATTCACCCCTCCACTTT. Residues: CASSPRGPAGTNSPLHF. The chain combines TRBV11-2 with TRBJ1-6, with a tentative D call TRBD1 (6 bases). Germline V gene lookup returns CDR1 SGHAT and CDR2 FQNNGV. The CDR3 consists of 17 residues. V dropped 5 bases and J dropped 7 bases, with 21 bases sitting between them.

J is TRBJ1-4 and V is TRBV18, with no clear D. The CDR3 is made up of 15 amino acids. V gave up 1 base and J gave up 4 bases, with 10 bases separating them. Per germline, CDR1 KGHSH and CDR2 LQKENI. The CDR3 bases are TGTGCCAGCTCACCACTGGGAGCCTTTAATGAAAAACTGTTTTTT. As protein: CASSPLGAFNEKLFF.

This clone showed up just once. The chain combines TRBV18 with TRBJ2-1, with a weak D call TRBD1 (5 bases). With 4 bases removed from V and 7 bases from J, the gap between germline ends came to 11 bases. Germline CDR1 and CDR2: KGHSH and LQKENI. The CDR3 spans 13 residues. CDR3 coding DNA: TGTGCCAGCTCACAGACAGAACCTAATGAGCAGTTCTTC. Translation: CASSQTEPNEQFF.

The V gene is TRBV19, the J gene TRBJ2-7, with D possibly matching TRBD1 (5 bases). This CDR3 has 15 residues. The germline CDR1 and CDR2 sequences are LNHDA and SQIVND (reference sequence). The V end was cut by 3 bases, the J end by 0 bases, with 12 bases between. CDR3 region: CASSINRGSSYEQYF. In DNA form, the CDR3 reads TGTGCCAGTAGTATCAATAGGGGCAGCTCCTACGAGCAGTACTTC.

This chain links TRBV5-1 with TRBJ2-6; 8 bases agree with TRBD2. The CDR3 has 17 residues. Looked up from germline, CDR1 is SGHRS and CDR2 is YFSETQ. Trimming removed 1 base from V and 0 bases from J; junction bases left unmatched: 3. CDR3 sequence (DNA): TGCGCCAGCAGCTTGACTAGCGGCAACTCTGGGGCCAACGTCCTGACTTTC. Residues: CASSLTSGNSGANVLTF.

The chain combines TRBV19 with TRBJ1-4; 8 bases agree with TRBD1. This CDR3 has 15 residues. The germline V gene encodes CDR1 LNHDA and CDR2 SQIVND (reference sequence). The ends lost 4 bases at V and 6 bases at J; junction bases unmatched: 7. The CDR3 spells CASSTRQGKDEKLFF. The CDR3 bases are TGTGCCAGTAGTACCAGACAGGGGAAGGATGAAAAACTGTTTTTT.

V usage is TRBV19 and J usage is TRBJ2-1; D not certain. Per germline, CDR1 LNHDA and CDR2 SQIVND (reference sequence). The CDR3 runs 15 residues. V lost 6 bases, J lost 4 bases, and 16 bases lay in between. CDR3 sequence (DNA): TGTGCCAGTAGCCCTCAACCCGGTCCTTACAATGAGCAGTTCTTC. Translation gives CASSPQPGPYNEQFF.

The CDR3 loop reads CASSPRTGATNEKLFF. Here the CDR3 DNA reads TGTGCCAGCAGCCCCCGGACGGGAGCAACTAATGAAAAACTGTTTTTT. The gene calls are TRBV5-5 and TRBJ1-4, with unresolved D. The CDR3 runs 16 residues. Germline V gene lookup returns CDR1 SGHKS and CDR2 YYEKEE (reference sequence). The V and J ends lost 4 bases and 0 bases respectively, with 13 bases between them.

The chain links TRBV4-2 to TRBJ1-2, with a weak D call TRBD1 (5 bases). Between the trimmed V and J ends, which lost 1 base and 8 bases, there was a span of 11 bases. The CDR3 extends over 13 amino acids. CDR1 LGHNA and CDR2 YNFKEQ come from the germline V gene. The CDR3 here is CASSQGQTKGYTF. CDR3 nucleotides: TGTGCCAGCAGCCAAGGACAGACGAAAGGCTACACCTTC.

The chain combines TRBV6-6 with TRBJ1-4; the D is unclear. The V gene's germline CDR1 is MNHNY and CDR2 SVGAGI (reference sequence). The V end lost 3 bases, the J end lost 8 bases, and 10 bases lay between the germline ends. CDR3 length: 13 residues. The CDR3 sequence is CASSYNLGEKLFF. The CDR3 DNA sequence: TGTGCCAGCAGTTATAACCTAGGCGAAAAACTGTTTTTT.

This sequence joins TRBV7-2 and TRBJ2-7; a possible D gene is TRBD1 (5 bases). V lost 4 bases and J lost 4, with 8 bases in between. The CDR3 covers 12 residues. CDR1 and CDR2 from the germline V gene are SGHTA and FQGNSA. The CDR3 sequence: CASSSQGYEQYF. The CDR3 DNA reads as TGTGCCAGCAGCTCCCAGGGTTACGAGCAGTACTTC.

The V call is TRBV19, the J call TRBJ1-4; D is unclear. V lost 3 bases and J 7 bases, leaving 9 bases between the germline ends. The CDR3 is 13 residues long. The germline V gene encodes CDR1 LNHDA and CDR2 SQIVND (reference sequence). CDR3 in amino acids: CASSIAEPEKLFF. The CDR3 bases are TGTGCCAGTAGTATTGCGGAACCTGAAAAACTGTTTTTT.

The DNA of the CDR3 is TGTGCCAGCAGAACTGGACGGGATAGCAATCAGCCCCAGCATTTT. Encoded protein: CASRTGRDSNQPQHF. This chain links TRBV6-1 with TRBJ1-5; D not resolved. The CDR3 extends over 15 amino acids. From germline, CDR1 is MNHNS and CDR2 SASEGT. V lost 6 bases to trimming and J lost 0 bases, with 12 bases between them.

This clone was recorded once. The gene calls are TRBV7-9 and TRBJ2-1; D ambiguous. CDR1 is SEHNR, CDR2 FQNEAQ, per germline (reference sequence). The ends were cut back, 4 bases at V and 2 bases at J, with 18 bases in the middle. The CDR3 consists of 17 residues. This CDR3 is CASSWPFLGVPYNEQFF. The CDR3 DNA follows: TGTGCCAGCAGCTGGCCCTTTCTAGGAGTCCCCTACAATGAGCAGTTCTTC. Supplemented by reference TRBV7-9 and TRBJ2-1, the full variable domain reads DTGVSQNPRHKITKRGQNVTFRCDPISEHNRLYWYRQTLGQGPEFLTYFQNEAQLEKSRLLSDRFSAERPKGSFSTLEIQRTEQGDSAMYLCASSWPFLGVPYNEQFFGPGTRLTVL.

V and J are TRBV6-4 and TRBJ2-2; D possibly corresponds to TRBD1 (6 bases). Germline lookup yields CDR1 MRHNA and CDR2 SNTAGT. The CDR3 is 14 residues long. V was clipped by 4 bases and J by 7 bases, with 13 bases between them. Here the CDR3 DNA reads TGTGCCAGCAGTGTAACAGGGTCCATCGGGGAGCTGTTTTTT. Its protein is CASSVTGSIGELFF.